These T cell receptor beta chains were read from a single sample in a study of long-term antiretroviral therapy in people with HIV. Here immunoSEQ multiplex PCR was the method, and the copy in TCRdb shows in-frame clones only, minus some. The table records about 25,000 clones, around three quarters of them present only once. The sample in question was unsorted PBMCs, obtained 1.1 years before starting antiretroviral therapy. All receptors derive from a woman aged 40 to 50 with HIV. CDR3s include the opening cysteine and the closing phenylalanine or tryptophan. A D gene is named only where the DNA matches it firmly. Some rows have no size entry. The others give once, few or many, or a class for an expanded clone.

TRBV5-1	NA	NA	TRBJ1-2	CASSLEGGGPGGYTF	TGCGCCAGCAGCTTGGAGGGGGGTGGACCTGGTGGCTACACCTTC
TRBV5-1	NA	NA	TRBJ2-7	CASSLGSSSLDEQYF	TGCGCCAGCAGCTTGGGTTCTAGTAGCTTGGACGAGCAGTACTTC
TRBV9	TRBD2	NA	TRBJ2-3	CASSVGLAGAAADTQYF	TGTGCCAGCAGCGTAGGGTTAGCGGGAGCCGCGGCAGATACGCAGTATTTT
TRBV6-5	NA	NA	TRBJ1-1	CASSYNRYSTEAFF	TGTGCCAGCAGTTACAATCGGTACTCCACTGAAGCTTTCTTT
TRBV5-1	NA	NA	TRBJ1-1	CASSPKQGRDTEAFF	TGCGCCAGCAGCCCGAAACAGGGACGGGACACTGAAGCTTTCTTT
TRBV5-1	TRBD1	NA	TRBJ2-3	CASSLDRGGTDTQYF	TGCGCCAGCAGCTTGGACAGGGGGGGCACAGATACGCAGTATTTT
TRBV4-1	NA	few	TRBJ1-1	CASSQDEGGGTEAFF	TGCGCCAGCAGCCAAGACGAGGGCGGAGGGACTGAAGCTTTCTTT
TRBV4-2	NA	NA	TRBJ1-5	CASSQINQPQHF	TGTGCCAGCAGCCAAATCAATCAGCCCCAGCATTTT
TRBV5-4	NA	once	TRBJ2-7	CASSPSTGTRSLEQYF	TGTGCCAGCAGCCCGTCTACCGGGACGAGATCCCTCGAGCAGTACTTC
TRBV9	NA	NA	TRBJ2-1	CASSVQGLTYNEQFF	TGTGCCAGCAGCGTACAGGGGCTGACCTACAATGAGCAGTTCTTC
TRBV27	TRBD1	NA	TRBJ1-5	CASSLGGQGNQPQHF	TGTGCCAGCAGTTTAGGCGGACAGGGCAATCAGCCCCAGCATTTT
TRBV29-1	NA	NA	TRBJ2-7	CSVAGARGEQYF	TGCAGCGTTGCAGGCGCTCGAGGCGAGCAGTACTTC
TRBV4-2	NA	NA	TRBJ1-1	CASSQVTGTEAFF	TGTGCCAGCAGCCAAGTTACAGGCACTGAAGCTTTCTTT
TRBV5-1	TRBD1	NA	TRBJ1-4	CASSVGQGNEKLFF	TGCGCCAGCAGTGTGGGACAGGGAAATGAAAAACTGTTTTTT
TRBV7-9	NA	NA	TRBJ2-7	CASSLAKIGVPLYEQYF	TGTGCCAGCAGCTTAGCAAAAATAGGAGTCCCTCTCTACGAGCAGTACTTC
TRBV7-9	NA	NA	TRBJ2-7	CASSLVYPPYEQYF	TGTGCCAGCAGCTTAGTTTATCCCCCCTACGAGCAGTACTTC
TRBV5-5	NA	NA	TRBJ2-3	CASSLISPTGDTQYF	TGTGCCAGCAGCTTGATTAGCCCCACGGGGGATACGCAGTATTTT
TRBV29-1	NA	NA	TRBJ2-1	CSVDLSSYNEQFF	TGCAGCGTTGATCTGAGCTCCTACAATGAGCAGTTCTTC
TRBV4-1	NA	NA	TRBJ2-1	CASSQVSGGGDEQFF	TGCGCCAGCAGCCAAGTTTCCGGTGGCGGGGATGAGCAGTTCTTC
TRBV9	TRBD2	NA	TRBJ2-7	CASSVASGMTYEQYF	TGTGCCAGCAGCGTAGCCAGCGGGATGACCTACGAGCAGTACTTC
TRBV7-2	TRBD2	NA	TRBJ2-7	CASSLAGGMTYEQYF	TGTGCCAGCAGCTTAGCGGGAGGGATGACCTACGAGCAGTACTTC
TRBV4-1	TRBD1	NA	TRBJ2-7	CASSDPQGARYEQYF	TGCGCCAGCAGCGACCCCCAGGGGGCTAGGTACGAGCAGTACTTC
TRBV5-1	TRBD1	NA	TRBJ1-1	CASSWEGRTGAEAFF	TGCGCCAGCAGCTGGGAGGGGAGGACAGGGGCTGAAGCTTTCTTT
TRBV7-9	TRBD2	NA	TRBJ2-7	CASTHPGGDEQYF	TGTGCCAGCACCCATCCGGGGGGGGACGAGCAGTACTTC
TRBV7-6	TRBD1	NA	TRBJ1-5	CASSLTGEDQPQHF	TGTGCCAGCAGCTTAACAGGGGAGGATCAGCCCCAGCATTTT
TRBV7-9	TRBD2	NA	TRBJ2-1	CASSLGLAGVGEQFF	TGTGCCAGCAGCTTAGGGCTAGCGGGAGTGGGTGAGCAGTTCTTC
TRBV4-1	NA	NA	TRBJ1-2	CASSQDWGRGYTF	TGCGCCAGCAGCCAAGATTGGGGACGGGGCTACACCTTC
TRBV6-5	NA	NA	TRBJ2-5	CASSYASGNQETQYF	TGTGCCAGCAGTTACGCTTCCGGGAACCAAGAGACCCAGTACTTC
TRBV5-1	NA	NA	TRBJ1-2	CASSWWGYGYTF	TGCGCCAGCAGCTGGTGGGGGTATGGCTACACCTTC
TRBV7-9	NA	NA	TRBJ1-1	CASSSMDMNTEAFF	TGTGCCAGCAGCTCCATGGATATGAACACTGAAGCTTTCTTT
TRBV4-1	NA	NA	TRBJ2-7	CASSQDPREAYEQYF	TGCGCCAGCAGCCAAGATCCCAGGGAGGCCTACGAGCAGTACTTC
TRBV7-6	TRBD1	few	TRBJ2-2	CASSLEGTGRTGELFF	TGTGCCAGCAGCTTAGAAGGGACAGGGAGAACCGGGGAGCTGTTTTTT
TRBV5-4	TRBD2	NA	TRBJ2-3	CASSVGTSGGTDTQYF	TGTGCCAGCAGCGTGGGGACTAGCGGGGGCACAGATACGCAGTATTTT
TRBV6-1	NA	NA	TRBJ2-7	CASGDMRDSYEQYF	TGTGCCAGCGGGGATATGAGGGATTCCTACGAGCAGTACTTC
TRBV19	NA	once	TRBJ2-5	CASSIGSGPLETQYF	TGTGCCAGTAGTATAGGTAGCGGACCCCTGGAGACCCAGTACTTC
TRBV7-9	NA	NA	TRBJ2-1	CASSLGVALEQFF	TGTGCCAGCAGCTTAGGGGTGGCTCTCGAGCAGTTCTTC
TRBV11-2	TRBD2	NA	TRBJ2-5	CASSLGLLAGGSETQYF	TGTGCCAGCAGCTTAGGGTTACTAGCGGGGGGGAGTGAGACCCAGTACTTC
TRBV10-3	NA	few	TRBJ1-3	CAISESAPGNTIYF	TGTGCCATCAGTGAGTCAGCCCCTGGAAACACCATATATTTT
TRBV7-6	NA	NA	TRBJ1-1	CASSLGGTDTEAFF	TGTGCCAGCAGCCTGGGGGGGACTGACACTGAAGCTTTCTTT
TRBV4-3	NA	NA	TRBJ1-5	CASSQVPKSGGNQPQHF	TGCGCCAGCAGCCAAGTTCCTAAGTCGGGGGGGAATCAGCCCCAGCATTTT
TRBV2	TRBD2	once	TRBJ2-2	CATQPSGSSTGELFF	TGTGCCACCCAACCTAGCGGGAGTTCAACCGGGGAGCTGTTTTTT
TRBV18	NA	NA	TRBJ1-3	CASSPPDRSGNTIYF	TGTGCCAGCTCACCACCGGACAGAAGTGGAAACACCATATATTTT
TRBV7-8	NA	few	TRBJ1-1	CASSLTEGGGMDAFF	TGTGCCAGCAGCCTAACCGAGGGGGGAGGAATGGATGCTTTCTTT
TRBV11-2	NA	few	TRBJ2-5	CASSRIGYQETQYF	TGTGCCAGCAGCCGGATCGGGTACCAAGAGACCCAGTACTTC
TRBV4-2	NA	NA	TRBJ1-1	CASTFSTANTEAFF	TGTGCCAGCACCTTCTCGACAGCTAACACTGAAGCTTTCTTT
TRBV9	TRBD1	NA	TRBJ1-2	CASSVQGANYGYTF	TGTGCCAGCAGCGTCCAGGGGGCTAACTATGGCTACACCTTC
TRBV12-5	NA	NA	TRBJ1-4	CASATPPETEDEKLFF	TGTGCTAGTGCTACCCCCCCCGAGACGGAAGATGAAAAACTGTTTTTT
TRBV4-1	TRBD1	NA	TRBJ1-5	CASSLGTGGFGQPQHF	TGCGCCAGCAGCTTGGGGACAGGGGGCTTTGGGCAGCCCCAGCATTTT
TRBV29-1	NA	NA	TRBJ1-2	CSVETGTNYGYTF	TGCAGCGTTGAAACAGGGACTAACTATGGCTACACCTTC
TRBV10-3	NA	NA	TRBJ2-1	CAIRGNSYNEQFF	TGTGCCATTAGAGGTAACTCCTACAATGAGCAGTTCTTC
TRBV7-9	NA	NA	TRBJ2-7	CASSAAGGGYEQYF	TGTGCCAGCAGCGCCGCAGGGGGAGGGTACGAGCAGTACTTC